The following is a T cell receptor beta chain sequence with its context. Its antigen remains unidentified. This sample stems from a study of Ad26.COV2.S vaccination and SARS-CoV-2 variants. Study overall: The donor participated in the COV1001 trial, in its Ad26.COV2.S arm. Intramuscular Ad26.COV2.S at 5x10^10 or 1x10^11 viral particles. The study, taken as a whole, reports: After vaccination, substantial breadth of spike-specific CD8+ and CD4+ responses was reported.

Libraries were prepared by immunoSEQ multiplex PCR; TCRdb keeps only in-frame clonotypes and omits some of them. The sample has 300,000 to 400,000 clones; 87% are singletons. V shed 7 bases, J shed 1 base, and the junction held 1 base outside the gene matches. Germline assignment: CDR1 SGHRS and CDR2 YFSETQ. The CDR3 covers 12 residues. Treatment specified: some 20 received Ad26.COV2.S at low or high dose, single or two shots; 5 received placebo; per-sample allocation not given. The study sampled participants on day 63 after the first vaccine or placebo injection. Built on an Ad26 vector, the vaccine expressed Wuhan-strain SARS-CoV-2 spike.

The TCR sequence derives from a person aged 18-60 years who received the Ad26.COV2.S COVID-19 vaccine or a placebo. This sample comprised peripheral blood, obtained in a trial of Ad26.COV2.S vaccine versus placebo. The genes are TRBV5-1 and TRBJ2-5; 7 bases fit TRBD1. This chain's CDR3 is CASRDSQETQYF. CDR3 bases: TGCGCCAGCCGGGACAGCCAAGAGACCCAGTACTTC.